This T cell receptor (beta chain) was sequenced for a study of OX40 agonist ivuxolimab in advanced cancers. Germline V gene data show CDR1 as LNHDA and CDR2 as SQIVND (reference sequence). The CDR3 has 15 residues. The ends were cut back, 3 bases at V and 3 bases at J, with 11 bases in the middle. General observations from the study: Among T cells, CD8+ cells averaged more expanded clones than CD4+ cells. Some of the lowest clonal expansion was seen in partial responders at 0.1-3.0 mg/kg. Low normalized T-cell clonal expansion also characterized some of the nonresponders.

TCRdb's table, derived via immunoSEQ multiplex PCR, lists solely in-frame clones and lacks some. Among 98,000 or so clones listed, about 80% were seen once. Autoimmune disease history or systemic immunosuppression disqualified patients. A remark on this clone: Its antigen is unknown.

The chain is built from TRBV19 and TRBJ2-2; no definite D call. The sequence derives from an adult with an advanced solid tumor such as melanoma, head and neck, liver or kidney cancer. The material sequenced was CD4+ or CD8+ T cells sorted from blood, taken in a trial of the OX40 agonist ivuxolimab. CDR3 coding DNA: TGTGCCAGTAGTATCGGGTTGGAGTACACCGGGGAGCTGTTTTTT. Protein product: CASSIGLEYTGELFF.